This T cell receptor (beta chain) was found in a study of response to subunit inactivated influenza vaccine. The study, taken as a whole, reports: Each seasonal influenza vaccination recruits few new T cells, the authors suggested.

Using its own MiXCR run on the RT-PCR reads, TCRdb lists one record per CDR3 protein. The sample includes 700,000 to 900,000 distinct CDR3 sequences, around 20% seen only once; the top ten take 10% to 13%. V lost 3 bases to trimming and J lost 4 bases, with 20 bases between them. CDR1 is DFQATT and CDR2 is SNEGSKA in the germline V gene (reference sequence). The CDR3 has 16 residues. With respect to this clonotype: What it binds is unknown.

The chain couples TRBV20-1 to TRBJ2-3, with TRBD2 as a possible D gene (5 bases). The clonotype originates from a man in his fifties who received an inactivated influenza vaccine. The sequencing here drew on PBMCs from blood, taken 5 days after vaccination. The CDR3 is CSASPQASKGADTQYF. CDR3 nucleotide sequence: TGCAGTGCTAGCCCTCAAGCGTCGAAGGGAGCAGATACGCAGTATTTT.